These T cell receptor beta chains were read from a single sample in a study of shared clonotypes between healthy human individuals. The method was immunoSEQ multiplex PCR; TCRdb's version includes in-frame clones alone and lacks a portion of them. The table includes about 690,000 clones, roughly 88% detected once. Sequences were obtained from memory CD8+ T cells from PBMCs. These receptors were collected from a man in his late teens or twenties in good health. Some clones in this sample may be carry-over from other donors' samples. The CDR3 runs from the conserved cysteine through the conserved F or W. Fields, in order: CDR3 DNA, CDR3 protein, clone size, V gene, J gene, D gene. The D gene is left open where the match is weak. The listing skips clone size in some rows; elsewhere it reads once, few, many or a size class.

cdr3_nt: TGTGCCTGGGTTGACAGGGAACCAGATACGCAGTATTTT; cdr3_aa: CAWVDREPDTQYF; clone_size: .; v_call: TRBV30; j_call: TRBJ2-3; d_call: TRBD1
cdr3_nt: TGTGCCAGCAGCTTCGACCCAGGTACCTACGAGCAGTACTTC; cdr3_aa: CASSFDPGTYEQYF; clone_size: .; v_call: TRBV11-2; j_call: TRBJ2-7; d_call: .
cdr3_nt: TGTGCCAGCAGTGAGAGTGAGACCCAGTACTTC; cdr3_aa: CASSESETQYF; clone_size: once; v_call: TRBV6-5; j_call: TRBJ2-5; d_call: .
cdr3_nt: TGTGCCAGCAATCAGCAGACTAGCGGGAGAGGGGTTCCCTACGAGCAGTACTTC; cdr3_aa: CASNQQTSGRGVPYEQYF; clone_size: .; v_call: TRBV2; j_call: TRBJ2-7; d_call: TRBD2
cdr3_nt: TGTGCCAGCAGTTGGGTTACCTACGAGCAGTACTTC; cdr3_aa: CASSWVTYEQYF; clone_size: once; v_call: TRBV27; j_call: TRBJ2-7; d_call: .
cdr3_nt: TGCGCCAGCAGCCAAGCCGCCTATAACGAACTCGGACAGGTGTACTATGGCTACACCTTC; cdr3_aa: CASSQAAYNELGQVYYGYTF; clone_size: .; v_call: TRBV4-1; j_call: TRBJ1-2; d_call: TRBD1
cdr3_nt: TGCGCCAGCAGCTTGGAGACAGGGCTGCAGGGCTACACCTTC; cdr3_aa: CASSLETGLQGYTF; clone_size: .; v_call: TRBV5-1; j_call: TRBJ1-2; d_call: TRBD1
cdr3_nt: TGTGCCAGCAGCCCTGGGACAGGGATAACAGATACGCAGTATTTT; cdr3_aa: CASSPGTGITDTQYF; clone_size: .; v_call: TRBV7-8; j_call: TRBJ2-3; d_call: TRBD1
cdr3_nt: TGTGCCAGCAGAACTCCTCTGGGGGAGCTGTTTTTT; cdr3_aa: CASRTPLGELFF; clone_size: .; v_call: TRBV28; j_call: TRBJ2-2; d_call: .
cdr3_nt: TGTGCCAGCAGCTTGACGGACAATGAGCAGTTCTTC; cdr3_aa: CASSLTDNEQFF; clone_size: many; v_call: TRBV5-6; j_call: TRBJ2-1; d_call: .
cdr3_nt: TGTGCCAGCAGTTACAACACCGAGCAGTACTTC; cdr3_aa: CASSYNTEQYF; clone_size: .; v_call: TRBV6-6; j_call: TRBJ2-7; d_call: .
cdr3_nt: TGCAGCGTTGAAGTCGTGAACACTGAAGCTTTCTTT; cdr3_aa: CSVEVVNTEAFF; clone_size: .; v_call: TRBV29-1; j_call: TRBJ1-1; d_call: .
cdr3_nt: TGTGCCTGGAAGACCTACAATGAGCAGTTCTTC; cdr3_aa: CAWKTYNEQFF; clone_size: .; v_call: TRBV30; j_call: TRBJ2-1; d_call: .
cdr3_nt: TGTGCCAGCAGCTTAGCACTCGACAGGGTTCCCTACGAGCAGTACTTC; cdr3_aa: CASSLALDRVPYEQYF; clone_size: .; v_call: TRBV7-9; j_call: TRBJ2-7; d_call: TRBD1
cdr3_nt: TGTGCCAGCAGCTTAAGACAGGGGAAGGAGACCCAGTACTTC; cdr3_aa: CASSLRQGKETQYF; clone_size: .; v_call: TRBV7-6; j_call: TRBJ2-5; d_call: TRBD1
cdr3_nt: TGTGCCAGCAGCAAAGTTGGCAGTCTAGCCAAAAACATTCAGTACTTC; cdr3_aa: CASSKVGSLAKNIQYF; clone_size: .; v_call: TRBV21-1; j_call: TRBJ2-4; d_call: .
cdr3_nt: TGTGCCAGCAGTCCCTCTCTCCACGGGGCTCAGCCCCAGCATTTT; cdr3_aa: CASSPSLHGAQPQHF; clone_size: .; v_call: TRBV28; j_call: TRBJ1-5; d_call: .
cdr3_nt: TGTGCCAGCAGTCAAACTAGCGTCGAATCCTACGAGCAGTACTTC; cdr3_aa: CASSQTSVESYEQYF; clone_size: .; v_call: TRBV6-1; j_call: TRBJ2-7; d_call: TRBD2
cdr3_nt: TGTGCCAGCTCACCCCGGGACAATGAGTCCCAAGAGACCCAGTACTTC; cdr3_aa: CASSPRDNESQETQYF; clone_size: .; v_call: TRBV18; j_call: TRBJ2-5; d_call: .
cdr3_nt: TGCAGCGTCCTGTCTGCGGGTCTTGAATACTTC; cdr3_aa: CSVLSAGLEYF; clone_size: .; v_call: TRBV29-1; j_call: TRBJ2-7; d_call: .
cdr3_nt: TGTGCCGTCCGGGACAAATACAATGAGCAGTTCTTC; cdr3_aa: CAVRDKYNEQFF; clone_size: .; v_call: TRBV10-3; j_call: TRBJ2-1; d_call: .
cdr3_nt: TGTGCCAGCTCACCCTCAGGGACACGCGGCGGGGAGCTGTTTTTT; cdr3_aa: CASSPSGTRGGELFF; clone_size: .; v_call: TRBV18; j_call: TRBJ2-2; d_call: .
cdr3_nt: TGTGCCAGCAGCCAGGACTTTTCTGTCTACGAGCAGTACTTC; cdr3_aa: CASSQDFSVYEQYF; clone_size: few; v_call: TRBV5-5; j_call: TRBJ2-7; d_call: .
cdr3_nt: TGCGCCAGCAGCCAAGATCCGGACAGGGGGGCCTACGAGCAGTACTTC; cdr3_aa: CASSQDPDRGAYEQYF; clone_size: once; v_call: TRBV4-1; j_call: TRBJ2-7; d_call: TRBD1
cdr3_nt: TGTGCCAGCAGCTGGGAGAGCGGGACAGTGAACACTGAAGCTTTCTTT; cdr3_aa: CASSWESGTVNTEAFF; clone_size: .; v_call: TRBV5-5; j_call: TRBJ1-1; d_call: TRBD1
cdr3_nt: TGTGCCAGCAGCTTAGTGCCGGAGATGACGGGAGAGCAGTACTTC; cdr3_aa: CASSLVPEMTGEQYF; clone_size: .; v_call: TRBV7-8; j_call: TRBJ2-7; d_call: .
cdr3_nt: TGTGCCAGCAGAAAAAACGCGGGAACTAGCACAGATACGCAGTATTTT; cdr3_aa: CASRKNAGTSTDTQYF; clone_size: .; v_call: TRBV4-2; j_call: TRBJ2-3; d_call: .
cdr3_nt: TGTGCCAGCAGCCAACCTGAAGGGACCAACTCCCATGAGCAGTTCTTC; cdr3_aa: CASSQPEGTNSHEQFF; clone_size: .; v_call: TRBV7-8; j_call: TRBJ2-1; d_call: .
cdr3_nt: TGTGCCAGCAGCGTAGAGACTAGCGGGGGCTACGAGCAGTACTTC; cdr3_aa: CASSVETSGGYEQYF; clone_size: .; v_call: TRBV9; j_call: TRBJ2-7; d_call: TRBD2
cdr3_nt: TGCGCCAGCAGCCAAGTGGCATCCTCTGGAAACACCATATATTTT; cdr3_aa: CASSQVASSGNTIYF; clone_size: .; v_call: TRBV4-1; j_call: TRBJ1-3; d_call: .